These T cell receptor beta chains were read from a single sample in a study of T-cell reconstitution after alpha-beta-depleted transplantation in children. One entry per CDR3 protein, called by TCRdb with MiXCR from the PCR reads. The sample lists over 550,000 distinct CDR3 sequences, more than 9% seen once, with about 4.3% in the top ten. The sequenced sample was PBMCs from the stem cell graft donor, obtained from the stem cell graft. Every receptor here comes from a human donor who donated a stem cell graft to a child with acute myeloid leukemia. CDR3s include the opening cysteine and the closing phenylalanine or tryptophan. D genes are given only for firm matches. Clone size is shown for a subset of rows, as once, few, many or a class of expanded clone.

TRBJ2-5,TRBV18,few,NA,TGTGCCAGCTCACCACCGGAATTGCGGGAGACCCAGTACTTC,CASSPPELRETQYF
TRBJ2-2,TRBV27,many,NA,TGTGCCAGCAGTATCACGGCCGGGGGACGCAACACCGGGGAGCTGTTTTTT,CASSITAGGRNTGELFF
TRBJ2-5,TRBV27,few,NA,TGTGCCAGTTCTCGGGTCCTAGCAGAGACCCAGTACTTC,CASSRVLAETQYF
TRBJ2-2,TRBV15,NA,NA,TGTGCCACCAGCATCCTCACCGGGGAGCTGTTTTTT,CATSILTGELFF
TRBJ2-7,TRBV7-2,NA,TRBD2,TGTGCCAGCAGCTTTCAGCGGGGGTATACCTACGAGCAGTACTTC,CASSFQRGYTYEQYF
TRBJ2-1,TRBV30,few,TRBD2,TGTGCCTGGGAGGGACTAGCCAAATACAATGAGCAGTTCTTC,CAWEGLAKYNEQFF
TRBJ2-2,TRBV20-1,few,NA,TGCAGTGAGCAAACCGCCACCGGGGAGCTGTTTTTT,CSEQTATGELFF
TRBJ2-1,TRBV7-2,NA,TRBD2,TGTGCCAGCAGCTTAAGGGAGGGTCCGGTGGGTGAGCAGTTCTTC,CASSLREGPVGEQFF
TRBJ1-1,TRBV5-1,many,NA,TGCGCCAGCAGCTTTCGAGCGGAGATGAACACTGAAGCTTTCTTT,CASSFRAEMNTEAFF
TRBJ2-7,TRBV10-3,few,TRBD2,TGTGCCATCAGTTTAGGGACTAGCGTTGGGAGCGAGCAGTACTTC,CAISLGTSVGSEQYF
TRBJ2-1,TRBV4-3,NA,TRBD2,TGCGCCAGCAGCGAAGGACTAGTAAGCTACAATGAGCAGTTCTTC,CASSEGLVSYNEQFF
TRBJ2-7,TRBV3-1,NA,NA,TGTGCCAGCAGCCAAGTGGGGGGCTTTTCCTACGAGCAGTACTTC,CASSQVGGFSYEQYF
TRBJ2-7,TRBV7-2,few,TRBD1,TGTGCCAGCAGCAAACCGGGACAGGGGACTTATCCGGACTTC,CASSKPGQGTYPDF
TRBJ2-1,TRBV30,few,TRBD2,TGTGCCTGGAGTGGGGGACTAGCGCACAATGAGCAGTTCTTC,CAWSGGLAHNEQFF
TRBJ2-1,TRBV5-5,many,NA,TGTGCCAGCAGCCCGACACTTCCGACCCCCTCGGCGGAGCAGTTCTTC,CASSPTLPTPSAEQFF
TRBJ2-1,TRBV6-1,few,NA,TGTGCAGCCCGGCCGCTAATAAGAGATGAGCAGTTCTTC,CAARPLIRDEQFF
TRBJ2-7,TRBV27,NA,NA,TGTGCCAGCAGCGTCATGGGGGCAAGCTCCTACGAGCAGTACTTC,CASSVMGASSYEQYF
TRBJ2-1,TRBV6-2/TRBV6-3,many,TRBD2,TGTGCCAGCCGGAGTAGCGGGGGAAACAATGAGCAGTTCTTC,CASRSSGGNNEQFF
TRBJ1-1,TRBV3-1,NA,NA,TGTGCCAGCAGCCAAGGGGCCGGGGGGAACACTGAAGCTTTCTTT,CASSQGAGGNTEAFF
TRBJ2-7,TRBV5-1,few,NA,TGCGCCAGCAGCCTCGGGGGAGCGGCAACCTACGAGCAGTACTTC,CASSLGGAATYEQYF
TRBJ2-7,TRBV12-3/TRBV12-4,many,NA,TGTGCCAGCAGTTTCAAATACGAGCAGTACTTC,CASSFKYEQYF
TRBJ1-5,TRBV20-1,NA,NA,TGCAGTGCTAGAGATGGGAGGGGAGTTGGCAATCAGCCCCAGCATTTT,CSARDGRGVGNQPQHF
TRBJ2-5,TRBV29-1,many,TRBD2,TGCAGCGTTGAACCTAGCGGGAGTTTACGAGAGACCCAGTACTTC,CSVEPSGSLRETQYF
TRBJ2-4,TRBV12-3/TRBV12-4,NA,NA,TGTGCCAGCAGTGCATCCGGGCCCGCCAAAAACATTCAGTACTTC,CASSASGPAKNIQYF
TRBJ2-7,TRBV3-1,once,TRBD2,TGTGCCAGCAGCACCCGGACTAGCGTAACCTACGAGCAGTACTTC,CASSTRTSVTYEQYF
TRBJ2-7,TRBV7-3,many,TRBD1,TGTGCCAGCGGCCAGGGGGCGGGGGAGCAGTACTTC,CASGQGAGEQYF
TRBJ1-2,TRBV6-2/TRBV6-3,NA,TRBD1,TGTGCCAGCAGTTACTCGGTTCCGGGACAGGGATATGGCTACACCTTC,CASSYSVPGQGYGYTF
TRBJ2-1,TRBV5-1,many,NA,TGCGCCAGCAGCCCTATTGGGAGTCCTAACAATGAGCAGTTCTTC,CASSPIGSPNNEQFF
TRBJ1-5,TRBV10-3,many,TRBD1,TGTGCCATCAGTGGGGCCCGGGACAGGGCGGCGCAGCCCCAGCATTTT,CAISGARDRAAQPQHF
TRBJ1-6,TRBV16,few,NA,TGTGCCAGCAGCCCCCGGACAGAGGATAATTCACCCCTCCACTTT,CASSPRTEDNSPLHF
TRBJ2-1,TRBV19,NA,NA,TGTGCCAGTAGTATAGCGCCCACTCACAATGAGCAGTTCTTC,CASSIAPTHNEQFF
TRBJ2-2,TRBV5-1,few,NA,TGCGCCAGCCTACTGGGGGCAGGAATCGACACCGGGGAGCTGTTTTTT,CASLLGAGIDTGELFF
TRBJ2-1,TRBV7-3,NA,NA,TGTGCCAGCAGCTTATCAGGGGCGAAATACAATGAGCAGTTCTTC,CASSLSGAKYNEQFF
TRBJ2-5,TRBV28,few,NA,TGTGCCAGCAGTTTATATTGGGGCGGGGAGACCCAGTACTTC,CASSLYWGGETQYF
TRBJ2-7,TRBV11-2,NA,NA,TGTGCCAGCAGTCCCCATCTGAGTAGGGAGTGGGTCGAGCAGTACTTC,CASSPHLSREWVEQYF
TRBJ2-7,TRBV12-3/TRBV12-4,NA,TRBD1,TGTGCCAGCAGTTCCCCCGGGACAGGGGGCGGCGAGCAGTACTTC,CASSSPGTGGGEQYF
TRBJ1-1,TRBV20-1,few,NA,TGCAGTGCTAGAAGACAGCGGTTCACTGAAGCTTTCTTT,CSARRQRFTEAFF
TRBJ2-7,TRBV7-2,few,TRBD2,TGTGCCAGCAGCGACCCCGGGACTAGCGTCCACGAGCAGTACTTC,CASSDPGTSVHEQYF
TRBJ1-3,TRBV28,many,NA,TGTGCCAGCAGTCCCAACAGGTTATCCTCTGGAAACACCATATATTTT,CASSPNRLSSGNTIYF
TRBJ2-7,TRBV20-1,many,TRBD1,TGCAGTGCACCCGGGGACAGGTCCTACGAGCAGTACTTC,CSAPGDRSYEQYF
TRBJ2-2,TRBV15,NA,TRBD2,TGTGCCACCAGCAGAGGGGGACGACTAGCGGACCTGACCGGGGAGCTGTTTTTT,CATSRGGRLADLTGELFF
TRBJ1-5,TRBV12-3/TRBV12-4,few,TRBD1,TGTGCCAGCAATACAGGGGGGGGGCAGCCCCAGCATTTT,CASNTGGGQPQHF
TRBJ2-1,TRBV5-5,NA,TRBD1,TGTGCCAGCAGCTTGGAGGGGGCGAGGCCGTTCTTC,CASSLEGARPFF
TRBJ2-7,TRBV27,NA,NA,TGTGCCAGCAGTTTATCAGGGTCCGAGCAGTACTTC,CASSLSGSEQYF
TRBJ2-1,TRBV18,once,TRBD2,TGTGCCAGCTCGCCTTATAGCGGGGACCTCTACAATGAGCAGTTCTTC,CASSPYSGDLYNEQFF